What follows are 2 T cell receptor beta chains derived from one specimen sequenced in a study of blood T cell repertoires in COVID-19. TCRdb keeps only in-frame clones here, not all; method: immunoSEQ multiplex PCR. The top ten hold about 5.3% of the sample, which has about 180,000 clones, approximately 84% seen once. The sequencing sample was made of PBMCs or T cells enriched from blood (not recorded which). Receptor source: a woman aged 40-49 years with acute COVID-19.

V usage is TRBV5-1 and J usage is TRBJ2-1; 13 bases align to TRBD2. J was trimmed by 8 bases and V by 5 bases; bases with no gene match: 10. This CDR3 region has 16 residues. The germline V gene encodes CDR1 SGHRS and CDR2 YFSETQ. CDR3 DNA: TGCGCCAGCAGTCGCGCCGGGACTAGCGGGATCGATGAGCAGTTCTTC. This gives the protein CASSRAGTSGIDEQFF. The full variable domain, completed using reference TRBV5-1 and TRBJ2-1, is KAGVTQTPRYLIKTRGQQVTLSCSPISGHRSVSWYQQTPGQGLQFLFEYFSETQRNKGNFPGRFSGRQFSNSRSEMNVSTLELGDSALYLCASSRAGTSGIDEQFFGPGTRLTVL.

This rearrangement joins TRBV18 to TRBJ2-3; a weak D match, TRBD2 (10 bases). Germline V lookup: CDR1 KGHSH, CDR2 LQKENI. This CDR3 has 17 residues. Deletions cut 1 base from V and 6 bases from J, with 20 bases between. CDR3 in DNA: TGTGCCAGCTCACCACTACTAGCGGGACAGGGTATTGATACGCAGTATTTT. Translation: CASSPLLAGQGIDTQYF.